This T cell receptor (beta chain) derives from a study of cytomegalovirus exposure and HLA in healthy donors. About the research overall: Unique TCR beta sequences numbering about 100 million came from 150 million to 200 million T cells in an earlier analysis.

Overall study findings and caveats: Per published accounts, TCR beta sequences correctly predicted the HLA-A and HLA-B alleles of most subjects. Later analysis identified a missense DCLRE1C variant that was linked to TCR beta V- and J-gene trimming.

The CDR3 has 16 amino acids. Germline assignment: CDR1 SGHRS and CDR2 YFSETQ. Trimming left V 0 bases short and J 2 bases short, with 12 bases between. Regarding this clone: The target antigen is unknown.

Vbeta (60) and Jbeta (13) primers were used in the PCR. The data were produced by immunoSEQ multiplex PCR, yet TCRdb's version contains in-frame clones alone and is incomplete. This sample's table has about 160,000 clones. The sample consisted of PBMCs. The clonotype comes from a man under 40 in good health and CMV-seronegative. This chain joins TRBV5-1 and TRBJ1-3, with TRBD1 as a possible D gene (5 bases). The CDR3 reads CASSLAGAGAGNTIYF. The CDR3 DNA follows: TGCGCCAGCAGCTTGGCTGGAGCGGGGGCTGGAAACACCATATATTTT.